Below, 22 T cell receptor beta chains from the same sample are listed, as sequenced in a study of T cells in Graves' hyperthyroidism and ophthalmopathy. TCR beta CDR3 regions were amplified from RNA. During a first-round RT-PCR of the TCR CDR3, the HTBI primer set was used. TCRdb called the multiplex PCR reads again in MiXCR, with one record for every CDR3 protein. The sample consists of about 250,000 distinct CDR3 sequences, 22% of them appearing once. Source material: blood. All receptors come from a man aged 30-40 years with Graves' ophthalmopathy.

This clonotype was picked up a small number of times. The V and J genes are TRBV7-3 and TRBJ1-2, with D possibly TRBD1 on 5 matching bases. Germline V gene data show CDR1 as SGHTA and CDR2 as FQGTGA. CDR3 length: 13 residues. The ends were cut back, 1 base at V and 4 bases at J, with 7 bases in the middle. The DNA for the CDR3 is TGTGCCAGCAGCTTAATGGGGACCTATGGCTACACCTTC. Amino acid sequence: CASSLMGTYGYTF.

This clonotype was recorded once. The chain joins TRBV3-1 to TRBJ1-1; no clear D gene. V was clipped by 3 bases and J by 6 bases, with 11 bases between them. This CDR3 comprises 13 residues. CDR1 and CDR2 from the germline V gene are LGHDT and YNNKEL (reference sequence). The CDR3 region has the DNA TGTGCCAGCAGCCATGGGGAAAGGGCTGAAGCTTTCTTT. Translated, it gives CASSHGERAEAFF.

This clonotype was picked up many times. The CDR3 sequence: CSASATPGHLTEAFF. The CDR3 nucleotides are TGCAGTGCTAGCGCTACTCCGGGACACCTCACTGAAGCTTTCTTT. V is TRBV20-1 and J is TRBJ1-1, with a possible D match to TRBD1 (6 bases). This CDR3 contains 15 residues. The germline gives CDR1 DFQATT, CDR2 SNEGSKA (reference sequence). V dropped 3 bases and J dropped 4 bases, with 18 bases sitting between them.

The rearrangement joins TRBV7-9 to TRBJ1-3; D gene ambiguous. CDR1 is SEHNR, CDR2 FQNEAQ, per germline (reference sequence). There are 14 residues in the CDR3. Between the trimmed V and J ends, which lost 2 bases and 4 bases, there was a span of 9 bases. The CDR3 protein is CASSLSRGGNTIYF. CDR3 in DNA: TGTGCCAGCAGCTTATCTCGCGGCGGAAACACCATATATTTT.

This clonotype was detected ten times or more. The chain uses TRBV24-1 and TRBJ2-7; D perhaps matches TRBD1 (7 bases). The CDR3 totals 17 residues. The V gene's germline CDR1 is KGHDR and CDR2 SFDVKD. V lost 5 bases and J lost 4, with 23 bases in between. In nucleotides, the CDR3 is TGTGCCACCAGTGGACTATCTTCCGCGGGACAGCTTTACGAGCAGTACTTC. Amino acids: CATSGLSSAGQLYEQYF.

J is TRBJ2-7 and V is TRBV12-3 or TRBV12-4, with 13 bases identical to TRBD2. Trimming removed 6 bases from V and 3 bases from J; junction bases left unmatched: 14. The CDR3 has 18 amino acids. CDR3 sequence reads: CASSLEVGLAGRFYEQYF. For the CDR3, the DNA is TGTGCCAGCAGCCTAGAGGTGGGACTAGCGGGAAGATTCTACGAGCAGTACTTC.

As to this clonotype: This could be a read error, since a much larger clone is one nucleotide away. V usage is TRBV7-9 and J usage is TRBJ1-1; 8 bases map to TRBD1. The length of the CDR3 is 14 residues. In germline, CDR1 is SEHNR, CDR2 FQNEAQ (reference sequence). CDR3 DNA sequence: TGTGCCGGCAGCCCGCAGGGGGCACGTACTGAAGCTTTCTTT. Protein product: CAGSPQGARTEAFF.

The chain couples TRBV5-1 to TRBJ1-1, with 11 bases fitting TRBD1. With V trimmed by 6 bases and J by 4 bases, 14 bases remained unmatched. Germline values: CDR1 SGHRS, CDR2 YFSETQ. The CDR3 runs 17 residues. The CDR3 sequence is CASNNPPGQGESTEAFF. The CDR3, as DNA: TGCGCCAGCAATAACCCTCCGGGACAGGGGGAGAGCACTGAAGCTTTCTTT.

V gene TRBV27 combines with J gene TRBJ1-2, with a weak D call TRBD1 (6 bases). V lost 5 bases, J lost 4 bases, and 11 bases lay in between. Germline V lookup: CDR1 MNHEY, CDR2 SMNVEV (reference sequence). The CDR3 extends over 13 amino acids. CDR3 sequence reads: CASSARGFYGYTF. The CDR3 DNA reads TGTGCCAGCAGTGCAAGGGGGTTCTATGGCTACACCTTC.

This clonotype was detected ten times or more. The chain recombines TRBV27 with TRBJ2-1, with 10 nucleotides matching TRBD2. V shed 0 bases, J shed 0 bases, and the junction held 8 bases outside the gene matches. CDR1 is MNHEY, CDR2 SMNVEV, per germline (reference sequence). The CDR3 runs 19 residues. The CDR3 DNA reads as TGTGCCAGCAGTTTATCGGGACTAGCGTTTACTCGCTCCTACAATGAGCAGTTCTTC. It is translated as CASSLSGLAFTRSYNEQFF.

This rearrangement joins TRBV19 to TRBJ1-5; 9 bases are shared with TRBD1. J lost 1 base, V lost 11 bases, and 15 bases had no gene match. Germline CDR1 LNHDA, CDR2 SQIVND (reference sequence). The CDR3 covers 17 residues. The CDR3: CASTRGTGKGSNQPQHF. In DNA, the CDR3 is TGTGCCTCGACCCGGGGGACAGGGAAAGGAAGCAATCAGCCCCAGCATTTT.

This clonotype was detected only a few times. CDR3 in DNA: TGTGCCAGCAGTCCCAGGACTAGCGGGATCACCGGGGAGCTGTTTTTT. The encoded protein is CASSPRTSGITGELFF. The V call is TRBV6-1, the J call TRBJ2-2, with 12 bases lining up with TRBD2. CDR3 length: 16 amino acids. The V and J ends lost 5 bases and 4 bases, in that order; junction bases with no gene match: 5. Germline V gives CDR1 MNHNS, CDR2 SASEGT.

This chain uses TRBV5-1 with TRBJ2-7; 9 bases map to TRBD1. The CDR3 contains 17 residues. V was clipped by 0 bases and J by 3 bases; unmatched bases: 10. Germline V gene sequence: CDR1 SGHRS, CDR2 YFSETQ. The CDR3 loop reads CASSLVGGQGGFYEQYF. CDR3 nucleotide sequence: TGCGCCAGCAGCTTGGTCGGGGGACAGGGTGGCTTCTACGAGCAGTACTTC.

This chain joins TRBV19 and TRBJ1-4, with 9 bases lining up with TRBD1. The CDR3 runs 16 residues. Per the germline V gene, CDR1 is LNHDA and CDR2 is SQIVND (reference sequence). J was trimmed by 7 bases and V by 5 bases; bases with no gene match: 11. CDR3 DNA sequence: TGTGCCAGTAGTGGGAGGCTGGGACAGGGTGGTGAAAAACTGTTTTTT. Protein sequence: CASSGRLGQGGEKLFF.

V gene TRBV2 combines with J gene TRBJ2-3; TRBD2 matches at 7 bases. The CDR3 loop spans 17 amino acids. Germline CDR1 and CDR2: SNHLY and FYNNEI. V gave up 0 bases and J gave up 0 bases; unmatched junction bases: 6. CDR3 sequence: CASSEALGAGSTDTQYF. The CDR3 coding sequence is TGTGCCAGCAGTGAAGCCTTGGGAGCGGGGAGCACAGATACGCAGTATTTT.

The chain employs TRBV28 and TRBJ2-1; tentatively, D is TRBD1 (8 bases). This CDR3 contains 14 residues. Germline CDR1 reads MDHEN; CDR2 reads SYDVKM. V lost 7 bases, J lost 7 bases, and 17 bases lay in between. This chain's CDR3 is CASIITGGENEQFF. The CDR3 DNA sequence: TGTGCCAGCATCATAACAGGGGGGGAGAATGAGCAGTTCTTC.

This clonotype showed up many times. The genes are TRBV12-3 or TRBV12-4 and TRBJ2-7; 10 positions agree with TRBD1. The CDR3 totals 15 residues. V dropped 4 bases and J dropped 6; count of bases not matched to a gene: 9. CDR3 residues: CASSYQLTGGAEQYF. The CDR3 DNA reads TGTGCCAGCAGTTACCAACTGACAGGGGGCGCCGAGCAGTACTTC.

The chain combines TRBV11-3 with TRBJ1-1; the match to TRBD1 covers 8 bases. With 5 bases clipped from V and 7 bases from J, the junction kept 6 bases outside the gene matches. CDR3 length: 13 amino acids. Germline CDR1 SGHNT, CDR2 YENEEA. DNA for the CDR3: TGTGCCAGCAGCACCAGGGGGCATGATGAAGCTTTCTTT. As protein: CASSTRGHDEAFF.

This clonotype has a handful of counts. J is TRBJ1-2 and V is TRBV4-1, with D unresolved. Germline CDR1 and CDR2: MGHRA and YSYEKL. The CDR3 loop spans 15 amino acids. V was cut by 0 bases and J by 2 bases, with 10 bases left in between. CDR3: CASSQDTATNYGYTF. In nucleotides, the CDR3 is TGCGCCAGCAGCCAAGATACCGCTACCAACTATGGCTACACCTTC.

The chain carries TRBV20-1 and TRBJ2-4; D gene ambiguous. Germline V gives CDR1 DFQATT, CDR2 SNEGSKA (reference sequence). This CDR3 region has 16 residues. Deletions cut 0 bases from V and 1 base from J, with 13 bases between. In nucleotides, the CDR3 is TGCAGTGCTAGAGAAGCCCGCCTAGGGGCCAAAAACATTCAGTACTTC. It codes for CSAREARLGAKNIQYF.

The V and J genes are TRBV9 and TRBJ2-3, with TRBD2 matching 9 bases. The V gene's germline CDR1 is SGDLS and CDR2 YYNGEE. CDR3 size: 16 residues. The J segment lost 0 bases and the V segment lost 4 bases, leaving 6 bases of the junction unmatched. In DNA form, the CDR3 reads TGTGCCAGCAGCCCCGCGGGGGGGCAGAGCACAGATACGCAGTATTTT. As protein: CASSPAGGQSTDTQYF. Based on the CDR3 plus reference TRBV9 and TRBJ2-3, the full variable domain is DSGVTQTPKHLITATGQRVTLRCSPRSGDLSVYWYQQSLDQGLQFLIQYYNGEERAKGNILERFSAQQFPDLHSELNLSSLELGDSALYFCASSPAGGQSTDTQYFGPGTRLTVL.

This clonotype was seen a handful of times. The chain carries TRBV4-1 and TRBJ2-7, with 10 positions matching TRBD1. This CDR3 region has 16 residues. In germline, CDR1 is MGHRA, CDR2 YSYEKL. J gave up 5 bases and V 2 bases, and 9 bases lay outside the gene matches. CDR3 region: CASSQYLTGGHDEQYF. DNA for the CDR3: TGCGCCAGCAGCCAATACTTGACAGGGGGCCACGACGAGCAGTACTTC.